These 32 T cell receptor beta chains originate from one sample sequenced in a study of blood T cell repertoires in COVID-19. Profiling relied on immunoSEQ multiplex PCR, and the TCRdb table lists in-frame clones only, not all of them. The data hold roughly 150,000 clones, with less than 85% observed a single time. The sequencing sample was made of PBMCs or T cells enriched from blood (not recorded which). The receptor source for this set is a woman between 18 and 29 years old who had been exposed to COVID-19.

In DNA, the CDR3 is TGCAGTGCGGGACTTACGGGGGAGCAGTTCTTC. It encodes CSAGLTGEQFF. V and J are TRBV20-1 and TRBJ2-1; D is perhaps TRBD2 (6 bases). The V and J ends lost 6 bases and 10 bases respectively, with 13 bases between them. Germline V gives CDR1 DFQATT, CDR2 SNEGSKA (reference sequence). CDR3 length equals 11 residues.

V gene TRBV6-4 combines with J gene TRBJ1-2; TRBD1 matches at 8 bases. Looked up from germline, CDR1 is MRHNA and CDR2 is SNTAGT. The CDR3 covers 13 residues. With 7 bases clipped from V and 11 bases from J, the junction kept 12 bases outside the gene matches. CDR3 sequence reads: CASKSGQAGGYTF. The CDR3, as DNA: TGTGCCAGCAAATCGGGACAGGCAGGAGGGTACACCTTC.

The rearrangement uses TRBV19 and TRBJ1-2; D call uncertain. The CDR3 covers 13 residues. Germline lookup yields CDR1 LNHDA and CDR2 SQIVND (reference sequence). The ends were cut back, 5 bases at V and 0 bases at J, with 7 bases in the middle. The CDR3: CASSYDTNYGYTF. The CDR3 region has the DNA TGTGCCAGTAGTTATGACACTAACTATGGCTACACCTTC. Together with reference TRBV19 and TRBJ1-2, the CDR3 gives the full variable domain: DGGITQSPKYLFRKEGQNVTLSCEQNLNHDAMYWYRQDPGQGLRLIYYSQIVNDFQKGDIAEGYSVSREKKESFPLTVTSAQKNPTAFYLCASSYDTNYGYTFGSGTRLTVV.

This chain connects TRBV6-5 to TRBJ2-7; 7 positions agree with TRBD1. The CDR3 consists of 13 residues. The V segment lost 4 bases and the J segment 3 bases; nucleotides outside the gene matches: 3. The V gene's germline CDR1 is MNHEY and CDR2 SVGAGI. DNA of the CDR3: TGTGCCAGCAGTTCCACAGGGGTCTACGAGCAGTACTTC. It specifies CASSSTGVYEQYF.

The chain carries TRBV24-1 and TRBJ1-2; 9 bases fit TRBD1. The J segment lost 2 bases and the V segment lost 5 bases, leaving 2 bases of the junction unmatched. The CDR3 runs to 14 residues. The germline V gene has CDR1 KGHDR and CDR2 SFDVKD. The CDR3 nucleotides are TGTGCCACCAGTGCCGGGACAGGGAACTATGGCTACACCTTC. Translated: CATSAGTGNYGYTF.

This clone showed up just once. The germline gene is not matched at one end of the junction; a read error may be the cause. The chain uses TRBV9 and TRBJ1-1; no reliable D call. The CDR3 is 13 residues long. Germline V gene lookup returns CDR1 SGDLS and CDR2 YYNGEE. The DNA of the CDR3 is TGTGCCAGCAGCGTTCTACAGAACTCTGAAGCTTTCTTT. Amino acids: CASSVLQNSEAFF. Supplemented by reference TRBV9 and TRBJ1-1, the full variable domain reads DSGVTQTPKHLITATGQRVTLRCSPRSGDLSVYWYQQSLDQGLQFLIQYYNGEERAKGNILERFSAQQFPDLHSELNLSSLELGDSALYFCASSVLQNSEAFFGQGTRLTVV.

The rearrangement links TRBV7-6 to TRBJ2-1, with 7 bases matching TRBD2. Germline trimming cut 1 base from V and 5 bases from J; bases unmatched to any gene: 5. CDR3 length equals 15 residues. Germline V CDR1 and CDR2: SGHVS, FNYEAQ. CDR3 coding DNA: TGTGCCAGCAGCTTAGACGCCGGGACTAACAATGAGCAGTTCTTC. Its protein product is CASSLDAGTNNEQFF.

CDR3 nucleotide sequence: TGTGCCAGCAGCTCCAATACGTTGGCGTACTTC. It encodes CASSSNTLAYF. The gene calls are TRBV5-4 and TRBJ2-7; D call uncertain. CDR1 and CDR2 (germline): SGHNT, YYREEE (reference sequence). The CDR3 has 11 residues. Trimming pared 3 bases from V and 12 bases from J, leaving 13 bases between.

This sequence joins TRBV19 and TRBJ2-5; D may be TRBD1 (6 bases). Germline-derived CDR1 and CDR2 are LNHDA and SQIVND (reference sequence). Between the trimmed V and J ends, which lost 6 bases and 5 bases, there was a span of 13 bases. CDR3 length: 13 amino acids. CDR3: CASSKQGRETQYF. CDR3 bases: TGTGCCAGTAGCAAACAGGGAAGGGAGACCCAGTACTTC.

The rearrangement joins TRBV10-3 to TRBJ2-3, with 7 bases matching TRBD1. CDR3 length: 15 amino acids. Germline assignment: CDR1 ENHRY and CDR2 SYGVKD. V shed 2 bases, J shed 2 bases, and the junction held 4 bases outside the gene matches. CDR3 loop: CAISEGDRHTDTQYF. Here the CDR3 DNA reads TGTGCCATCAGTGAGGGGGACAGACACACAGATACGCAGTATTTT.

The CDR3 DNA reads as TGTGCCAGCACCAGACTGGAGATCACTGAAGCTTTCTTT. Amino acid sequence: CASTRLEITEAFF. This sequence joins TRBV2 and TRBJ1-1; D ambiguous. Germline V gene data show CDR1 as SNHLY and CDR2 as FYNNEI. With 7 bases removed from V and 4 bases from J, the gap between germline ends came to 13 bases. This CDR3 spans 13 amino acids.

The genes are TRBV4-3 and TRBJ2-3, with 8 bases matching TRBD2. The CDR3 loop spans 16 amino acids. CDR1 LGHNA and CDR2 YSLEER come from the germline V gene. Germline trimming cut 0 bases from V and 7 bases from J; bases unmatched to any gene: 9. The CDR3 loop is CASSQDPGGPRNTQYF. Written as DNA, the CDR3 is TGCGCCAGCAGCCAAGATCCGGGAGGGCCGAGAAATACGCAGTATTTT.

The V gene is TRBV3-1 (or the pseudogene TRBV3-2), the J gene TRBJ2-3; D is ambiguous. Germline CDR1 LGHDT, CDR2 YNNKEL (reference sequence). This CDR3 has 15 residues. V was clipped by 1 base and J by 0 bases, with 8 bases between them. CDR3 DNA sequence: TGTGCCAGCAGCCAAGTTCCCCTTAGCACAGATACGCAGTATTTT. Translating gives CASSQVPLSTDTQYF.

The V and J genes are TRBV19 and TRBJ1-6, with 8 bases aligning to TRBD1. The CDR3 consists of 13 residues. Per the germline V gene, CDR1 is LNHDA and CDR2 is SQIVND (reference sequence). V lost 4 bases to trimming and J lost 10 bases; unmatched junction nucleotides: 3. CDR3 DNA sequence: TGTGCCAGTAGTACAGGGGGCGGATCACCCCTCCACTTT. It specifies CASSTGGGSPLHF.

V and J are TRBV10-3 and TRBJ1-2, with 11 bases aligning to TRBD1. Germline trimming cut 0 bases from V and 7 bases from J; bases unmatched to any gene: 7. The CDR3 consists of 16 residues. Germline CDR1 ENHRY, CDR2 SYGVKD. CDR3 residues: CAISESHGQGASGYTF. CDR3 nucleotides: TGTGCCATCAGTGAGTCTCATGGACAGGGGGCTAGTGGCTACACCTTC.

The chain is built from TRBV10-3 and TRBJ2-3; tentatively, D is TRBD2 (5 bases). The germline CDR1 and CDR2 sequences are ENHRY and SYGVKD. V shed 5 bases and J shed 0 bases, with 9 bases lying between them. The CDR3 has 14 amino acids. DNA of the CDR3: TGTGCCATCAGTAGCGGTGTGAGCACAGATACGCAGTATTTT. This codes for CAISSGVSTDTQYF.

This rearrangement joins TRBV7-9 to TRBJ1-1, with unresolved D. V was pared by 10 bases and J by 1 base, with 13 bases between. Germline V gene sequence: CDR1 SEHNR, CDR2 FQNEAQ (reference sequence). The CDR3 sequence is 13 residues long. The CDR3 sequence is CATQVVENTEAFF. In DNA form, the CDR3 reads TGTGCCACCCAGGTTGTTGAGAACACTGAAGCTTTCTTT.

This sequence joins TRBV6-5 and TRBJ2-1; 12 nucleotides agree with TRBD1. Trimming cost V 4 bases and J 8 bases; bases outside gene matches: 6. In germline, CDR1 is MNHEY, CDR2 SVGAGI. The CDR3 consists of 15 residues. CDR3 coding DNA: TGTGCCAGCAGTTTGGGACAGGGGGCGCGGGATGAGCAGTTCTTC. It yields the protein CASSLGQGARDEQFF.

This chain uses TRBV19 with TRBJ1-1, with 8 nucleotides matching TRBD1. Germline loops: CDR1 LNHDA, CDR2 SQIVND (reference sequence). The CDR3 totals 15 residues. The V and J ends lost 7 bases and 2 bases, in that order; junction bases with no gene match: 9. The CDR3 spells CASTPGQVTNTEAFF. The CDR3 nucleotides are TGTGCCAGTACCCCGGGACAGGTGACAAACACTGAAGCTTTCTTT.

The chain links TRBV7-2 to TRBJ1-1; tentative D call: TRBD1 (5 bases). Germline V CDR1 and CDR2: SGHTA, FQGNSA. This CDR3 contains 15 residues. The V end lost 1 base, the J end lost 2 bases, and 11 bases lay between the germline ends. CDR3 coding DNA: TGTGCCAGCAGCTTAGGGGACTGGGAAAACACTGAAGCTTTCTTT. Amino acid sequence: CASSLGDWENTEAFF. Complete variable domain (other parts from reference TRBV7-2 and TRBJ1-1): GAGVSQSPSNKVTEKGKDVELRCDPISGHTALYWYRQSLGQGLEFLIYFQGNSAPDKSGLPSDRFSAERTGGSVSTLTIQRTQQEDSAVYLCASSLGDWENTEAFFGQGTRLTVV.

The V and J genes are TRBV12-3 or TRBV12-4 and TRBJ1-2, with 8 nucleotides matching TRBD1. After removal of 5 bases from V and 9 bases from J, the junction contained 5 bases not matched to a gene. The CDR3 totals 12 residues. This CDR3 reads CASSPGQGRYTF. The CDR3 DNA reads as TGTGCCAGCAGTCCAGGACAGGGACGCTACACCTTC.

This chain uses TRBV29-1 with TRBJ2-3, with 11 bases fitting TRBD1. V trimming: 3 bases; J trimming: 8 bases; junction bases outside the gene matches: 10. The CDR3 is 15 residues long. CDR1 and CDR2 (germline): SQVTM, ANQGSEA. Written as DNA, the CDR3 is TGCAGCGTTGAGTCTTACGGGACAGGGGGTGGTACGCAGTATTTT. Translation: CSVESYGTGGGTQYF.

The chain's CDR3 is CASSQTPGAGGNQPQHF. DNA for the CDR3: TGCGCCAGCAGCCAGACCCCGGGAGCAGGGGGAAATCAGCCCCAGCATTTT. This chain uses TRBV4-1 with TRBJ1-5, with 7 positions matching TRBD1. J lost 4 bases, V lost 3 bases, and 12 bases had no gene match. CDR3 length: 17 amino acids. Germline-derived CDR1 and CDR2 are MGHRA and YSYEKL.

The J gene is TRBJ1-2, the V gene TRBV21-1. TRBV21-1 is noted as a pseudogene. This CDR3 spans 16 amino acids. For the CDR3, the DNA is TGTGCCAGCAGCAAAGAGGATCTTCGGGATTCCTATGGCTACACCTTC. This translates into CASSKEDLRDSYGYTF.

Here the CDR3 reads CASSTYASGSYNEQFF. CDR3 nucleotide sequence: TGTGCCAGCAGTACCTATGCTAGCGGGAGTTACAATGAGCAGTTCTTC. J is TRBJ2-1 and V is TRBV6-4; 10 nucleotides line up with TRBD2. With 5 bases clipped from V and 4 bases from J, the junction kept 8 bases outside the gene matches. This CDR3 has 16 amino acids. Germline V gene lookup returns CDR1 MRHNA and CDR2 SNTAGT.

This chain connects TRBV4-3 to TRBJ2-7, with 7 bases identical to TRBD2. There are 13 residues in the CDR3. J gave up 6 bases and V 0 bases, and 2 bases lay outside the gene matches. Germline CDR1 reads LGHNA; CDR2 reads YSLEER. CDR3 loop: CASSQEGRAEQYF. For the CDR3, the DNA is TGCGCCAGCAGCCAAGAAGGGAGGGCCGAGCAGTACTTC.

The DNA for the CDR3 is TGTGCCAGCAGCTTACAGGGCGGTTTTAGCACAGATACGCAGTATTTT. It yields the protein CASSLQGGFSTDTQYF. V gene TRBV7-9 combines with J gene TRBJ2-3, with D maybe TRBD1 (5 bases). This CDR3 comprises 16 residues. Germline-derived CDR1 and CDR2 are SEHNR and FQNEAQ (reference sequence). V lost 2 bases and J lost 0, with 12 bases in between.

The V call is TRBV19, the J call TRBJ2-7, with 11 bases lining up with TRBD1. Germline V gene sequence: CDR1 LNHDA, CDR2 SQIVND (reference sequence). This CDR3 comprises 15 residues. V gave up 7 bases and J gave up 2 bases; unmatched junction bases: 7. The CDR3 region is CASNNPGQGAYEQYF. The CDR3 DNA sequence: TGTGCCAGTAATAATCCGGGACAGGGGGCCTACGAGCAGTACTTC.

The chain carries TRBV28 and TRBJ2-5, with D perhaps TRBD1 (6 bases). The V gene's germline CDR1 is MDHEN and CDR2 SYDVKM. Trimming pared 7 bases from V and 2 bases from J, leaving 11 bases between. CDR3 length: 13 amino acids. Here the CDR3 reads CASTTGFQETQYF. The CDR3 coding sequence is TGTGCCAGCACCACAGGGTTTCAAGAGACCCAGTACTTC.

V usage is TRBV7-9 and J usage is TRBJ1-1; no definite D call. V was cut by 11 bases and J by 2 bases, with 18 bases left in between. This CDR3 comprises 14 residues. The germline CDR1 and CDR2 sequences are SEHNR and FQNEAQ (reference sequence). DNA of the CDR3: TGTGCCGGGCTACAAGAACTCCCTAACACTGAAGCTTTCTTT. Translation: CAGLQELPNTEAFF.

The chain is built from TRBV5-4 and TRBJ1-1; D uncertain. Trimming removed 4 bases from V and 4 bases from J, with 17 bases in between. Germline-derived CDR1 and CDR2 are SGHNT and YYREEE (reference sequence). There are 15 residues in the CDR3. The CDR3 here is CASSRPAGSPTEAFF. For the CDR3, the DNA is TGTGCCAGCAGCCGTCCGGCAGGCAGCCCCACTGAAGCTTTCTTT.

The V and J genes are TRBV10-2 and TRBJ1-5; no reliable D call. Germline lookup yields CDR1 WSHSY and CDR2 SAAADI. V lost 6 bases to trimming and J lost 0 bases, with 12 bases between them. The CDR3 is 15 amino acids. CDR3 sequence (DNA): TGCGCCAGCAGGGCATTGATCAATAGCAATCAGCCCCAGCATTTT. It encodes CASRALINSNQPQHF.